Listed below are T cell receptor beta chains from one sample, sequenced in a study of cytotoxic CD8 clonotypes in ibrutinib-treated CLL. TCRdb's table, derived via immunoSEQ multiplex PCR, lists solely in-frame clones and lacks some. The data contain about 310,000 clones, around four fifths of them singletons. Sample: PBMCs, taken before ibrutinib treatment. These receptors were taken from a human donor with chronic lymphocytic leukemia. Both conserved end residues are part of each CDR3. Each record gives: J gene, D gene, clone size, V gene, CDR3 DNA, CDR3 protein. D genes are given only for firm matches. Rows give clone size only sometimes, using once, few, many, or a class for an expanded clone.

>TRBJ2-7|NA|NA|TRBV20-1
TGCAGTGCATCGACAGTCTACGAGCAGTACTTC
CSASTVYEQYF
>TRBJ2-6|NA|NA|TRBV25-1
TGTGCCAGCAGTGAATTTACGGGATCAGTCCCTGGGGCCAACGTCCTGACTTTC
CASSEFTGSVPGANVLTF
>TRBJ2-1|NA|NA|TRBV28
TGTGCCAGCAGACCCTTTATCGGGGGCGCCTACAATGAGCAGTTCTTC
CASRPFIGGAYNEQFF
>TRBJ2-7|NA|NA|TRBV9
TGTGCCAGCAGCGTAGCTGATTCCCTCTACGAGCAGTACTTC
CASSVADSLYEQYF
>TRBJ2-5|TRBD2|NA|TRBV27
TGTGCCAGCAGTGTAGCGGGGCGCATCAAGGAGACCCAGTACTTC
CASSVAGRIKETQYF
>TRBJ2-1|TRBD2|once|TRBV11-2
TGTGCCAGCAGCACAACTAGCGGGAGTGTCTACAATGAGCAGTTCTTC
CASSTTSGSVYNEQFF
>TRBJ2-7|TRBD2|few|TRBV4-2
TGTGCCAGCAGCGGCCTAGCGGGAGTTTTGGACGAGCAGTACTTC
CASSGLAGVLDEQYF
>TRBJ1-4|TRBD1|NA|TRBV5-1
TGCGCCAGCAGCTTGGTTTACAGGGGATCAACTAATGAAAAACTGTTTTTT
CASSLVYRGSTNEKLFF
>TRBJ2-5|NA|NA|TRBV27
TGTGCCAGCAGTCACCCGGGGGGCGCAGAGACCCAGTACTTC
CASSHPGGAETQYF
>TRBJ1-4|NA|NA|TRBV27
TGTGCCAGCAGTCTGGGGGGGGCACCTAATGAAAAACTGTTTTTT
CASSLGGAPNEKLFF
>TRBJ2-3|TRBD2|NA|TRBV6-1
TGTGCCAGCAGTGATTTAGTGGGAGGGCCCTATAGCACAGATACGCAGTATTTT
CASSDLVGGPYSTDTQYF
>TRBJ2-5|TRBD1|NA|TRBV2
TGTGCCAGCAGTTTCTTCGTAGACAGGGCGGAGACCCAGTACTTC
CASSFFVDRAETQYF
>TRBJ2-3|TRBD2|NA|TRBV7-2
TGTGCCAGCAGAGTAGCGGGGCGATCAGATACGCAGTATTTT
CASRVAGRSDTQYF
>TRBJ1-6|NA|once|TRBV27
TGTGCCAGCAGTTTAGGCGTAAGCTATAATTCACCCCTCCACTTT
CASSLGVSYNSPLHF
>TRBJ2-2|NA|NA|TRBV7-2
TGTGCCAGCAGCTTACGGGGCGGGGAGCTGTTTTTT
CASSLRGGELFF
>TRBJ2-1|TRBD2|NA|TRBV4-3
TGCGCCAGCAGCCAAGATAGCGGGAGCTTCGATGAGCAGTTCTTC
CASSQDSGSFDEQFF
>TRBJ1-2|TRBD1|NA|TRBV11-2
TGTGCCAGCAGCTTAGGATCCTGGGGACAGGAGCTAAACTATGGCTACACCTTC
CASSLGSWGQELNYGYTF
>TRBJ1-2|TRBD1|many|TRBV4-1
TGCGCCAGCAGCCAAGTGATAAGGAGACAGGGGGCGGACTATGGCTACACCTTC
CASSQVIRRQGADYGYTF
>TRBJ2-7|NA|NA|TRBV7-6
TGTGCCAGCAGCGCCCGGGAGTCCTACGAGCAGTACTTC
CASSARESYEQYF
>TRBJ1-1|TRBD1|NA|TRBV30
TGTGCCTGGACAATAGACAGGGGAATTGTTGAAGCTTTCTTT
CAWTIDRGIVEAFF
>TRBJ2-7|NA|NA|TRBV29-1
TGCAGCGTCTTTTACGAGCAGTACTTC
CSVFYEQYF
>TRBJ2-3|TRBD2|NA|TRBV4-3
TGCGCCAGCAGCCAGAACCTAGCGGCTAGCACAGATACGCAGTATTTT
CASSQNLAASTDTQYF
>TRBJ2-7|TRBD2|few|TRBV27
TGTGCCAGCAGTTTAGGGACTAGCGGGCTCCCTTCCTACGAGCAGTACTTC
CASSLGTSGLPSYEQYF
>TRBJ1-1|TRBD1|NA|TRBV5-1
TGCGCCAGCAGCCGCACAGGGGAAGGAACTGAAGCTTTCTTT
CASSRTGEGTEAFF
>TRBJ2-7|NA|few|TRBV25-1
TGTGCCAGCAGCCCTACGGGTAGGGGCTCCTACGAGCAGTACTTC
CASSPTGRGSYEQYF
>TRBJ2-2|TRBD2|NA|TRBV2
TGTGCCAGCATTAGACTAGCGGGGAACACCGGGGAGCTGTTTTTT
CASIRLAGNTGELFF
>TRBJ2-1|NA|NA|TRBV15
TGTGCCACCAGCAGAGATCAGGGTTGGCGTGAGCAGTTCTTC
CATSRDQGWREQFF
>TRBJ2-7|TRBD2|NA|TRBV7-8
TGTGCCAGCAGCTTAGACGGACTAGAAATAACTCGCACCTACGAGCAGTACTTC
CASSLDGLEITRTYEQYF
>TRBJ2-7|NA|NA|TRBV6-5
TGTGCCAGCAGCCCCCGCACAGGGTTCTACGAGCAGTACTTC
CASSPRTGFYEQYF
>TRBJ2-7|TRBD2|NA|TRBV7-9
TGTGCCAGCAGCACGGGACTAGCGGACGAGCAGTACTTC
CASSTGLADEQYF
>TRBJ2-3|TRBD2|NA|TRBV9
TGTGCCAGCAGCGTAGGGGCGGGAGTTGCAGATACGCAGTATTTT
CASSVGAGVADTQYF
>TRBJ2-5|TRBD1|few|TRBV7-9
TGTGCCGGGACAGGGACAGAGACCCAGTACTTC
CAGTGTETQYF
>TRBJ2-7|NA|once|TRBV16
TGTGCCAGCAGCCAATCTCTACAGGGTGAGAGGGAGCAGTACTTC
CASSQSLQGEREQYF
>TRBJ2-7|TRBD2|NA|TRBV19
TGTGCCAGTACCTCACTAGCGGGAGGGCCCGGCGAGCAGTACTTC
CASTSLAGGPGEQYF
>TRBJ2-3|NA|NA|TRBV7-9
TGTGCCAGCAGATGGGGAGACACAGATACGCAGTATTTT
CASRWGDTDTQYF
>TRBJ2-2|NA|NA|TRBV29-1
TGCAGCGTTGGGATTTTAAGGGAAACCGGGGAGCTGTTTTTT
CSVGILRETGELFF
>TRBJ2-7|NA|NA|TRBV7-6
TGTGCCAGCAGCTTAGATCCGCAGCAATATAGCTTC
CASSLDPQQYSF
>TRBJ1-5|TRBD1|NA|TRBV7-9
TGTGCCAGCAGCTCCGGACAGGGAGGCGATCAGCCCCAGCATTTT
CASSSGQGGDQPQHF
>TRBJ2-3|NA|NA|TRBV10-3
TGTGCCATCAGTCCCGACAGGAAACGGGGTTCTGGAAATACGCAGTATTTT
CAISPDRKRGSGNTQYF
>TRBJ2-3|NA|NA|TRBV10-3
TGTGCCGCCTCGTCGGGACTCAGCACAGATACGCAGTATTTT
CAASSGLSTDTQYF
>TRBJ2-2|NA|NA|TRBV9
TGTGCCAGCAGCGTAGCGCGGCTCGGAGGGAACACCGGGGAGCTGTTTTTT
CASSVARLGGNTGELFF
>TRBJ2-7|NA|NA|TRBV11-2
TGTGCCAGCAGCTCCGGGAACATCGGTCCCTACGAGCAGTACTTC
CASSSGNIGPYEQYF
>TRBJ2-1|TRBD2|NA|TRBV27
TGTGCCAGCAGTTTCCTTGCGGGAGAGCACAATGAGCAGTTCTTC
CASSFLAGEHNEQFF
>TRBJ2-1|TRBD2|once|TRBV30
TGTGCGGGGCGGCCTGGCGGGAGTTTTATTGAGCAGTTCTTC
CAGRPGGSFIEQFF
>TRBJ2-5|NA|once|TRBV6-5
TGTGCCAGCAGTTATATTGGGGTTTCGGAAGAGACCCAGTACTTC
CASSYIGVSEETQYF
>TRBJ1-1|NA|NA|TRBV27
TGTGCCAGCAGTTTATCGTGGACAGCGAACACTGAAGCTTTCTTT
CASSLSWTANTEAFF
>TRBJ2-1|NA|once|TRBV12-5
TGTGCTAGTGGTCTACGTAATGAGCAGTTCTTC
CASGLRNEQFF
>TRBJ2-3|NA|NA|TRBV9
TGTGCCAGCAGCGTAGGGGGAAACACAGATACGCAGTATTTT
CASSVGGNTDTQYF
>TRBJ1-2|NA|NA|TRBV20-1
TGCAGTGCTAGGGGGGCCCTTGGCTACACCTTC
CSARGALGYTF
>TRBJ2-1|NA|few|TRBV19
TGTGCCAGTAGTATACAGAGCTCCTACAATGAGCAGTTCTTC
CASSIQSSYNEQFF
>TRBJ2-7|NA|NA|TRBV2
TGTGCCAGCAGTGAAGTTGGAGGGACAGCCTACGAGCAGTACTTC
CASSEVGGTAYEQYF
>TRBJ2-1|TRBD2|few|TRBV11-2
TGTGCCAGCAGCCCCTTAGCGGGATGGGGCAATGAGCAGTTCTTC
CASSPLAGWGNEQFF
>TRBJ2-1|NA|NA|TRBV25-1
TGTGCCAGCCAGGGGCCCGAGAGCTCCTACAATGAGCAGTTCTTC
CASQGPESSYNEQFF
>TRBJ1-4|NA|few|TRBV30
TGTGCCTGGAGTGGGGACCTGAATGAAAAACTGTTTTTT
CAWSGDLNEKLFF
>TRBJ2-3|NA|NA|TRBV9
TGTGCCAGCAGCCCACGACAAAGCGTATTACACACAGATACGCAGTATTTT
CASSPRQSVLHTDTQYF